This T cell receptor beta chain was recorded in a study of blood T cell repertoires in COVID-19. Study in general: Sites across the United States, Italy and Spain contributed samples from acute and convalescent COVID-19. From T cells, B-cell-depleted T cells, or PBMCs came the material, which was cDNA or gDNA.

Per the authors' pipeline: Reference gene primer amplification in the assay estimated nucleated cell counts. Clones were sequenced by immunoSEQ multiplex PCR, and TCRdb holds only the in-frame ones, with some missing. V and J calls and clone size follow that table, whereas D and trimming were derived from the DNA. The table records about 140,000 clones, roughly 80% of them present only once. The receptor comes from a man in his fifties or sixties with acute or convalescent COVID-19. Sequencing input: peripheral blood.

The CDR3 DNA follows: TGTGCCACCAGTGATTCCTTTAGCGGGGGGTACAATGAGCAGTTCTTC. Translation gives CATSDSFSGGYNEQFF. The rearrangement joins TRBV24-1 to TRBJ2-1, with 10 positions matching TRBD2. J lost 4 bases, V lost 2 bases, and 4 bases had no gene match. The length of the CDR3 is 16 residues. The V gene's germline CDR1 is KGHDR and CDR2 SFDVKD.